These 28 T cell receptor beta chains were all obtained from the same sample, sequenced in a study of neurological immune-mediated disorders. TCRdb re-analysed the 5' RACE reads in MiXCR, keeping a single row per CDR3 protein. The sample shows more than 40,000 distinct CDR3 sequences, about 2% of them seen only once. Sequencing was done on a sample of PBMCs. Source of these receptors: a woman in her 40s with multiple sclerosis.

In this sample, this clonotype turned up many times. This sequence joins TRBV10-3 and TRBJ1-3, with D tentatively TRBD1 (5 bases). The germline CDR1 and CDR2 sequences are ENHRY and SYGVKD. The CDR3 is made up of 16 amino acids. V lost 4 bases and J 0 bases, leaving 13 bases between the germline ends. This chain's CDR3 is CAISGGTGDSGNTIYF. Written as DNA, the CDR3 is TGTGCCATCAGTGGCGGGACGGGTGACTCTGGAAACACCATATATTTT.

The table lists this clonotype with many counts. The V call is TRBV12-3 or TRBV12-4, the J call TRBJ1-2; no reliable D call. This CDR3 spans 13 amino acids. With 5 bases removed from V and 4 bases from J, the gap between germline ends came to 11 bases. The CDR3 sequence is CASSGRRIYGYTF. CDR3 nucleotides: TGTGCCAGCAGTGGGAGAAGGATCTATGGCTACACCTTC.

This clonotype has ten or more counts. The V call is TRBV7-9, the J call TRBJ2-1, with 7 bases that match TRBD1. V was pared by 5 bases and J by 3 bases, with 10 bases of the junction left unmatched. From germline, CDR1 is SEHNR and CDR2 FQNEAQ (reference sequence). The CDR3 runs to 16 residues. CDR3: CASSRGQANLYNEQFF. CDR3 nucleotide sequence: TGTGCCAGCAGCAGAGGACAGGCGAACCTCTACAATGAGCAGTTCTTC.

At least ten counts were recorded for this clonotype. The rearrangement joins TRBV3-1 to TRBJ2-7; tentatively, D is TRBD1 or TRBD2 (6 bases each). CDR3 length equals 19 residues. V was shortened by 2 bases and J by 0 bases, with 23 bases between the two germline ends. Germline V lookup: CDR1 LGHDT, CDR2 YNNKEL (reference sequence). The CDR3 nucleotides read TGTGCCAGCAGCCAATTAGGGGCGGGACACCCCGATTCCTCCTACGAGCAGTACTTC. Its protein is CASSQLGAGHPDSSYEQYF.

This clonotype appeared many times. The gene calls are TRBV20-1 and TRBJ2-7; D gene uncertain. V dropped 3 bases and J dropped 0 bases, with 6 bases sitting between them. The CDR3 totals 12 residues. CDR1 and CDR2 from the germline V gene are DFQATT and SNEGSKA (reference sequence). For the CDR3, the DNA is TGCAGTGCTAGCACACGCTCCTACGAGCAGTACTTC. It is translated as CSASTRSYEQYF.

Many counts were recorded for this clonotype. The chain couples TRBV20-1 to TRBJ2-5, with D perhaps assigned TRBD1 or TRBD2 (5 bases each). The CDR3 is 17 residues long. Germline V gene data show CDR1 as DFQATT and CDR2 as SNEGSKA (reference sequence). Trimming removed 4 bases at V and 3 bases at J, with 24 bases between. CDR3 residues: CSATTYRGGQWKETQYF. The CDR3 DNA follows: TGCAGTGCTACTACCTACAGAGGAGGACAATGGAAAGAGACCCAGTACTTC.

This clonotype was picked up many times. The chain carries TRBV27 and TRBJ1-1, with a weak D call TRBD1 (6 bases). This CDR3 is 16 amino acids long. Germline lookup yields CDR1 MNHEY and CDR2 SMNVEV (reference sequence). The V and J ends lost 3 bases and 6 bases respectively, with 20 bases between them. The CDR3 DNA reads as TGTGCCAGCAGTTTCTCGGGGGCAACGAACGTAGCTGAAGCTTTCTTT. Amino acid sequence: CASSFSGATNVAEAFF.

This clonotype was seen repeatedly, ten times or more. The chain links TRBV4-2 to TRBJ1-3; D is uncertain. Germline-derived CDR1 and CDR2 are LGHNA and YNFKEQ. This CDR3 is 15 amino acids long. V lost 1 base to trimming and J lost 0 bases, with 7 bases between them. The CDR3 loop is CASSQGHLSGNTIYF. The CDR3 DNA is TGTGCCAGCAGCCAAGGGCATCTCTCTGGAAACACCATATATTTT.

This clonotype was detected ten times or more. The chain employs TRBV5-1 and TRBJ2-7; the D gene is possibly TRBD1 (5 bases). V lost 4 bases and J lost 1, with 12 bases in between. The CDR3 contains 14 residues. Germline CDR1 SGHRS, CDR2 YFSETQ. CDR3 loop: CASSLMTDSYEQYF. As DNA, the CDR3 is TGCGCCAGCAGCCTTATGACAGATTCCTACGAGCAGTACTTC.

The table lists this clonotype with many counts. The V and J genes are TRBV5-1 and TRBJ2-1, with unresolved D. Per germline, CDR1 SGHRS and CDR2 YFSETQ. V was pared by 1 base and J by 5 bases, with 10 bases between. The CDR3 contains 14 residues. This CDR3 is CASSLFQVDNEQFF. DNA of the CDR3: TGCGCCAGCAGCTTGTTCCAGGTCGACAATGAGCAGTTCTTC.

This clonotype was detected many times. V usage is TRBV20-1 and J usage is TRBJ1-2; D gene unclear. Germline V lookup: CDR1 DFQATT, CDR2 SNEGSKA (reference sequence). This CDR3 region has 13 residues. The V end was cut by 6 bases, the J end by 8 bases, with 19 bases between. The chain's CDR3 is CSAQSGRLRGYTF. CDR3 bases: TGCAGTGCACAATCCGGGAGATTGAGAGGCTACACCTTC.

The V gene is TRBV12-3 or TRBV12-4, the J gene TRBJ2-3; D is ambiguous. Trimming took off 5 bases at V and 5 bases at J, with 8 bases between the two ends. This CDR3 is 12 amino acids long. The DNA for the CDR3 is TGTGCCAGCAGTCCTACGGGAGATACGCAGTATTTT. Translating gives CASSPTGDTQYF.

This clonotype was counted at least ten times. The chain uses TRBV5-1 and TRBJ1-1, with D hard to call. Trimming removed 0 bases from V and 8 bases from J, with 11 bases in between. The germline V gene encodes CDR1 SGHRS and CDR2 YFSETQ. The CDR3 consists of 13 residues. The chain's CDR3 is CASSLEERREAFF. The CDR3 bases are TGCGCCAGCAGCTTGGAGGAGCGCAGAGAAGCTTTCTTT.

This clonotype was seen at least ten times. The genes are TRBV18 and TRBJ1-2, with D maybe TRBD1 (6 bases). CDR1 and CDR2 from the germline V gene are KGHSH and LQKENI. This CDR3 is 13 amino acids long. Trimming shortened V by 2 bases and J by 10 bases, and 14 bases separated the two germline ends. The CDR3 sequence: CASSPDRKDAYTF. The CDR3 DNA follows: TGTGCCAGCTCACCAGACAGGAAGGATGCCTACACCTTC.

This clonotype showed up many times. In DNA form, the CDR3 reads TGTGCCAGCAGCCACGGTAGCGGGCGCAATGAGCAGTTCTTC. Its translation is CASSHGSGRNEQFF. J is TRBJ2-1 and V is TRBV3-1, with 7 bases aligning to TRBD2. The CDR3 is made up of 14 amino acids. Germline V CDR1 and CDR2: LGHDT, YNNKEL (reference sequence). V shed 3 bases and J 6 bases; nucleotides not matched to a gene: 5.

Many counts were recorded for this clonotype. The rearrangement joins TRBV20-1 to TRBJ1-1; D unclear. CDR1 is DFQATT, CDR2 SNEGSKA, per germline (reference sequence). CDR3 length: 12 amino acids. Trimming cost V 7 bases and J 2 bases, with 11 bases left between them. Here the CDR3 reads CSGQRGNTEAFF. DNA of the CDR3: TGCAGTGGCCAGCGGGGAAACACTGAAGCTTTCTTT.

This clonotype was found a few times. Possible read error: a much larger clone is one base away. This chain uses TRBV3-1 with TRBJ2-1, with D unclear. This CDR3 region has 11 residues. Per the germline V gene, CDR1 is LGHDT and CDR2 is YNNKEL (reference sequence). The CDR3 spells CDSSQSSVQFF. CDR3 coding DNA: TGTGACAGCAGCCAGAGTTCCGTGCAGTTCTTC.

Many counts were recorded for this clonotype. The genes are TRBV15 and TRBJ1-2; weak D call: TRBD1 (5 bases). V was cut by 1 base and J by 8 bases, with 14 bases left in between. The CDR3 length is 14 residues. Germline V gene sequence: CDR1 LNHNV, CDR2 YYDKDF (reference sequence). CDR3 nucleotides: TGTGCCACCAGCAGAGGCGCGCAGGGCGGAGGCTACACCTTC. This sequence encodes CATSRGAQGGGYTF.

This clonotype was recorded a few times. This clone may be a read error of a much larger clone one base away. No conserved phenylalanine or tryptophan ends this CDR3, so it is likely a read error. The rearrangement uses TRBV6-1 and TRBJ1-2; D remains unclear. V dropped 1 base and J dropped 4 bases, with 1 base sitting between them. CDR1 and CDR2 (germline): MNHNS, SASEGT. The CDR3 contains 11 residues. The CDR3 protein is CASSEGYGYTI. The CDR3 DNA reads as TGTGCCAGCAGTGAAGGCTATGGCTACACCATC.

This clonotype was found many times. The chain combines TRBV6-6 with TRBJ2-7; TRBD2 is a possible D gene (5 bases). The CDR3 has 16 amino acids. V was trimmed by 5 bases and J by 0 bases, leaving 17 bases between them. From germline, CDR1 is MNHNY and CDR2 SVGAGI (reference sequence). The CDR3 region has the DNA TGTGCCAGCAGTCAGGCAGACGGGAAAAGCTCCTACGAGCAGTACTTC. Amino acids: CASSQADGKSSYEQYF.

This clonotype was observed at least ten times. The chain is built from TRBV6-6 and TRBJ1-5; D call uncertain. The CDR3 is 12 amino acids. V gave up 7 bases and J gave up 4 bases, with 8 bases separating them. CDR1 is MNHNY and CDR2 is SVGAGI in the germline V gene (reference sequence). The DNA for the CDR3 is TGTGCCAGCACCCCTTCGAATCAGCCCCAGCATTTT. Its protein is CASTPSNQPQHF.

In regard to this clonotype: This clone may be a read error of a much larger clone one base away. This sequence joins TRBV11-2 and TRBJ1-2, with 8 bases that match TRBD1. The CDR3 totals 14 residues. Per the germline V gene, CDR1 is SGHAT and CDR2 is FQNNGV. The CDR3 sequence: CASTLDAGTGGYTF. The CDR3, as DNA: TGTGCCAGCACCTTAGATGCCGGGACAGGTGGCTACACCTTC.

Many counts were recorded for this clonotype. CDR3 in amino acids: CASSLIQSSYNEQFF. CDR3 nucleotides: TGCGCCAGCAGCTTGATACAGAGCTCCTACAATGAGCAGTTCTTC. V and J are TRBV5-1 and TRBJ2-1; D gene ambiguous. Germline values: CDR1 SGHRS, CDR2 YFSETQ. Trimming removed 1 base at V and 0 bases at J, with 8 bases between. CDR3 length: 15 residues.

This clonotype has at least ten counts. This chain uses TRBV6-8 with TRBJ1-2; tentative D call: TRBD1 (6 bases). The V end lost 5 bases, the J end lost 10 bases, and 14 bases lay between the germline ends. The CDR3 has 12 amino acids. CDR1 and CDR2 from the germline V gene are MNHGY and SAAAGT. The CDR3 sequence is CASSHPGTSYTF. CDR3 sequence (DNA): TGTGCCAGCAGTCACCCCGGGACATCCTACACCTTC.

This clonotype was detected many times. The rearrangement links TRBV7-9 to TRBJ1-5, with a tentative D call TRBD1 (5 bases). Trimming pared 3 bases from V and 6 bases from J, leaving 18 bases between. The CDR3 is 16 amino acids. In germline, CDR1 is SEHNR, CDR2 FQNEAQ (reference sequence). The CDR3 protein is CASSLGSGGRGQPQHF. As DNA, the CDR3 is TGTGCCAGCAGCTTGGGTAGCGGGGGTCGGGGTCAGCCCCAGCATTTT.

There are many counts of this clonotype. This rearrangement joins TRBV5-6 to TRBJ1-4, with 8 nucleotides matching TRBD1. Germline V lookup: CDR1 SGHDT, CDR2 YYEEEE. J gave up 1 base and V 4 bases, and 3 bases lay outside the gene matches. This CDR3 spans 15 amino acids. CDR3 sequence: CASSPTGGTNEKLFF. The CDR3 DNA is TGTGCCAGCAGCCCCACAGGGGGAACTAATGAAAAACTGTTTTTT. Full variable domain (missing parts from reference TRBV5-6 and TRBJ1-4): DAGVTQSPTHLIKTRGQQVTLRCSPKSGHDTVSWYQQALGQGPQFIFQYYEEEERQRGNFPDRFSGHQFPNYSSELNVNALLLGDSALYLCASSPTGGTNEKLFFGSGTQLSVL.

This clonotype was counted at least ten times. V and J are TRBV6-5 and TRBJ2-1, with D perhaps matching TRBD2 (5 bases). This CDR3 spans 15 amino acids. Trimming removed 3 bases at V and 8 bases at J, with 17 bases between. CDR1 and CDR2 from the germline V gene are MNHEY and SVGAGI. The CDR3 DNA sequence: TGTGCCAGCAGTTATCAACTAGATTCGACGTATGAGCAGTTCTTC. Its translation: CASSYQLDSTYEQFF.

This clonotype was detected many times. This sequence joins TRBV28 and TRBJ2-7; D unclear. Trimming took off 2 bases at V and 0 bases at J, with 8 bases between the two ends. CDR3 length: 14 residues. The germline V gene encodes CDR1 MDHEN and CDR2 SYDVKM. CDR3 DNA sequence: TGTGCCAGCAGTTTACTAATGAGCTCCTACGAGCAGTACTTC. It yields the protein CASSLLMSSYEQYF.